This note documents a single T cell receptor beta chain sequence. One base away lies a much larger clone, so this may be a sequencing read error. This record comes from a study of molecular identifiers for immune sequencing clone quantification. Previously described methods and listed TCR primers produced bulk TCR libraries. Via MiXCR, TCRdb re-called the PCR reads, giving one row per CDR3 protein. The sample carries more than 50,000 distinct CDR3 sequences, approximately 18% recorded once. The CDR3 contains 14 residues. Germline CDR1 reads SEHNR; CDR2 reads FQNEAQ (reference sequence). The chain is built from TRBV7-9 and TRBJ2-7; unclear D gene. Sequenced material: naive CD8+ T cells from blood, with Jurkat cell RNA spiked in. This sample's subset: FACS-sorted CD8+CD4-CCR7+CD45RA+ naive T cells. This sequence was found in a human donor in good health. Some libraries in this study had Jurkat cell RNA spiked in. The CDR3 nucleotides read TGTACCAGCAGCCCCCCCCTTAGTTCCTACGAGCAGTACTTC. The encoded protein is CTSSPPLSSYEQYF.